This TCR beta chain appears in the sequencing data of a study of blood T cell repertoires in COVID-19. Whole-study context: The United States, Italy and Spain supplied acute and convalescent COVID-19 samples. T cells, B-cell-depleted T cells, or PBMCs provided the cDNA or gDNA that served as material.

In the original workflow: By means of reference gene primer amplification, nucleated cell counts were estimated. The data were produced by immunoSEQ multiplex PCR, yet TCRdb's version contains in-frame clones alone and is incomplete. V and J calls and clone size are copied from that table; D and trimming were computed from the DNA. The sample carries around 170,000 clones, about 87% recorded once. Per the germline V gene, CDR1 is SGHRS and CDR2 is YFSETQ. The CDR3 extends over 15 amino acids. V gave up 4 bases and J gave up 4 bases; unmatched junction bases: 4. The genes are TRBV5-1 and TRBJ2-1, with TRBD2 identical over 11 bases. This TCR was sampled from a man in his sixties with acute or convalescent COVID-19. The material sequenced was peripheral blood. The DNA of the CDR3 is TGCGCCAGCAGCGTACTAGCGGGAGCTTACAATGAGCAGTTCTTC. It specifies CASSVLAGAYNEQFF.